This record concerns one T cell receptor (beta chain) sequence. Its antigen is not identified. The CDR3 is 18 amino acids. The junction had 19 bases not matched to a gene; V was cut back by 5 bases and J by 4 bases. Per germline, CDR1 SEHNR and CDR2 FQNEAQ (reference sequence). Sequencing used immunoSEQ multiplex PCR; TCRdb keeps in-frame clones, though not all of them. The repertoire has roughly 120,000 clones, roughly 87% of them found once; the top ten carry about 1.2%. This sample was included in a study of T cell responses to AZD1222 COVID-19 vaccine. Overall study findings and caveats: Sampled repertoires all dated from after the peak T cell response.

The chain uses TRBV7-9 and TRBJ1-1, with TRBD1 matching over 7 bases. The receptor's source is an adult in good health. Sequencing was performed on peripheral blood, taken on day 0 of AZD1222 vaccination. CDR3 in amino acids: CASSGNRDSLPRSTEAFF. CDR3 coding DNA: TGTGCCAGCAGCGGAAACCGGGACAGTCTCCCCCGTAGCACTGAAGCTTTCTTT.